Listed below are T cell receptor beta chains from one sample, sequenced in a study of T cells after posttransplantation cyclophosphamide. Using immunoSEQ multiplex PCR, the repertoire was profiled, and TCRdb retains in-frame clones only, with some absent. The repertoire shows about 24,000 clones, none seen only once; the top ten take 4.4%. Sequenced material: PBMCs. The receptors come from a woman in her forties or fifties in good health, CMV-negative, and a related stem cell transplant donor. CDR3s include the opening cysteine and the closing phenylalanine or tryptophan. D genes are given only for firm matches. Sizes are listed as once, few, many or a size class.

V	size	D	J	CDR3	DNA
TRBV10-1	many	.	TRBJ2-3	CASSSNTDTQYF	TGCGCCAGCAGCAGTAACACAGATACGCAGTATTTT
TRBV18	many	TRBD2	TRBJ2-1	CASSPSSGGNHNEQFF	TGTGCCAGCTCCCCGTCTAGCGGGGGGAACCACAATGAGCAGTTCTTC
TRBV5-1	many	TRBD1	TRBJ1-2	CASSAGGSNYGYTF	TGCGCCAGCAGCGCAGGGGGCTCTAATTATGGCTACACCTTC
TRBV13	many	.	TRBJ2-5	CASSFGSVAETQYF	TGTGCCAGCAGCTTTGGGAGCGTAGCGGAGACCCAGTACTTC
TRBV19	many	TRBD1	TRBJ2-5	CASSIRGRETQYF	TGTGCCAGTAGTATCAGGGGGCGGGAGACCCAGTACTTC
TRBV9	many	TRBD2	TRBJ2-7	CASSPGLTGGLKEQYF	TGTGCCAGCAGCCCCGGACTAACGGGAGGGCTGAAGGAGCAGTACTTC
TRBV5-1	many	TRBD2	TRBJ2-5	CASSPGREGETQYF	TGCGCCAGCAGCCCCGGGAGGGAGGGGGAGACCCAGTACTTC
TRBV6-1	many	TRBD2	TRBJ2-2	CASSEARSGRLTGELFF	TGTGCCAGCAGTGAAGCCAGGAGCGGGAGGCTGACCGGGGAGCTGTTTTTT
TRBV6-1	many	.	TRBJ2-3	CASSSKGGEGDTQYF	TGTGCCAGCAGTTCTAAGGGGGGGGAGGGAGATACGCAGTATTTT
TRBV5-6	many	.	TRBJ1-1	CASSFGSLDTEAFF	TGTGCCAGCAGCTTTGGGAGCTTGGACACTGAAGCTTTCTTT
TRBV7-3	many	.	TRBJ2-3	CASSTGGRTDTQYF	TGTGCCAGCAGCACCGGGGGGCGGACAGATACGCAGTATTTT
TRBV7-3	medium-sized	.	TRBJ1-1	CASSMAGNTEAFF	TGTGCCAGCAGCATGGCAGGGAACACTGAAGCTTTCTTT
TRBV12-5	many	.	TRBJ2-5	CASARGASFETQYF	TGTGCTAGTGCCCGCGGAGCCAGTTTCGAGACCCAGTACTTC
TRBV7-9	many	TRBD1	TRBJ1-2	CASSLAFTGDYGYTF	TGTGCCAGCAGCTTAGCTTTTACAGGGGACTATGGCTACACCTTC
TRBV11-3	many	.	TRBJ2-7	CASSVGHSSYEQYF	TGTGCCAGCAGCGTGGGACACAGCTCCTACGAGCAGTACTTC
TRBV19	many	.	TRBJ2-3	CASSIEGSIADTQYF	TGTGCCAGTAGTATTGAGGGTAGTATCGCAGATACGCAGTATTTT
TRBV5-4	many	TRBD2	TRBJ2-5	CASSLAIGLAGEETQYF	TGTGCCAGCAGCTTGGCCATTGGTCTAGCGGGGGAAGAGACCCAGTACTTC
TRBV5-1	many	TRBD2	TRBJ2-1	CASSRASGGDNEQFF	TGCGCCAGCAGCCGTGCATCGGGGGGGGACAATGAGCAGTTCTTC
TRBV12-2	many	.	TRBJ1-5	CASRSSGCNQPQHF	TGTGCAAGTCGCTCCTCGGGGTGCAATCAGCCCCAGCATTTT
TRBV4-2	many	.	TRBJ1-3	CASSQQGWSGNTIYF	TGTGCCAGCAGCCAACAGGGGTGGAGTGGAAACACCATATATTTT